This T cell receptor (beta chain) was sequenced for a study of beta chain features in type 1 diabetes (dated by TCRdb to 2016 to 2019). For the wider study: Mean age, gender distribution, total cell number and subset yield were not different between patients and healthy donors. A total of 85 million to 140 million sorted cells were examined across all samples, and the number of cells per subset was strongly correlated with RNA yield. The study compared the TCRB repertoires of sorted circulating CD4+ T cell subsets in recently diagnosed type 1 diabetes patients with those in matched healthy donors. Regulatory and stem cell-like memory subsets were isolated from only 8 patients and about eight healthy donors, whereas naive and central memory subsets came from all 30 or so donors.

The High Capacity cDNA Reverse Transcription Kit was used to reverse transcribe all of the isolated RNA, meaning that expressed TCRB transcripts were what got sequenced. Naive, central memory and regulatory T cell samples underwent deep immunoSEQ sequencing, averaging roughly 3.5 million total reads per sample. Sorted cells were lysed in RLT buffer, and RNA was extracted using DNase-treated RNeasy Micro or Mini kits according to cell number. Each cell subset was processed on its own to prevent cross-contamination, while patient and healthy donor samples were processed together. The immunoSEQ multiplex PCR was used to amplify TCRB sequences from cDNA, generating 87-bp fragments that spanned the CDR3 region. The amplicons were sequenced using the Illumina HiSeq platform. The published analysis was carried out like this. Synthetic template baselines were used to correct PCR bias computationally, reads within Hamming distance 2 were collapsed, and singletons that could not be merged were discarded. Reads were aligned to IMGT to assign V, D and J genes, CDR3 length, and insertions or deletions at six rearrangement sites. Clonotype counts were normalized to sorted cell number within each subset before computing true diversity and Gini coefficients with the tcR R package. Repertoire sharing was quantified using the overlap coefficient calculated on TCRB nucleotide sequences. Out-of-frame TCRB sequences from naive cells were analyzed as a proxy for the pre-selection repertoire. TCRdb retrieved this table from immuneACCESS and kept in-frame rearrangements only. Not all clones are present; in checked studies, unresolved V genes account for under half, and no reason is known for the remainder. V and J calls and clone size are copied from that table; D and trimming were computed from the DNA. In all, the sample holds fewer than 350,000 clones, and 14% to 15% of those were seen once. The top ten clonotypes cover around 0.015% of the sample.

Worth noting for this clone: The target of this receptor is not known. Base qualities were left out, and no much larger clone turns up one base away.

Taken from the germline V gene, the CDR1 and CDR2 loops are MGHRA and YSYEKL. Trimmed from V: 4 bases; trimmed from J: 0 bases; junction bases lacking a gene match: 4. The CDR3 runs 17 amino acids, cysteine and phenylalanine included. Solely the CDR3 DNA is kept, with 51 bases framed from the first base. The paper's findings and limits, for the study overall: PCR may preferentially amplify shorter templates, but because patient and control samples were amplified and corrected together, any resulting skew would affect both groups equally. A moderate but significant shortening of TCRB CDR3 length was observed in type 1 diabetes patients in all four CD4+ subsets. Sequencing cDNA rather than genomic DNA could over-represent highly expressing activated cells, although activation and CD3 levels did not differ between groups. Patients with type 1 diabetes made fewer insertions and deleted more nucleotides at VDJ recombination sites, implying thymic rearrangement abnormalities. Because small numbers of individuals were included in the HLA sub-analyses, any influence of HLA type on TCRB rearrangement was left unresolved. Naive, central memory and regulatory TCRB repertoires appeared more similar among patients than among healthy donors.

A single peripheral blood draw of about 116 mL on average was collected from each donor into heparinised tubes. A BD FACSAria II and a panel including CD45RO, CCR7, CD25, CD127, CD95 and CD27 were used to sort naive, central memory, regulatory and stem cell-like memory CD4+ T cells. Every sorted population had a purity above 95%. PBMCs were isolated immediately by Lymphoprep density gradient centrifugation and stained directly without culture. To minimize batch effects, samples were stained and sorted in pairs, one healthy donor with one patient per experiment. The chain is encoded by TRBV4-1 joined to TRBJ2-7; a stretch of 15 junction bases matches TRBD2. Sequencing was carried out using naive CD4+ T cells from blood. What this sample's cell subset or site label stands for: true naive CD4+ T cells. The receptor comes from a man aged 18 to 29 with type 1 diabetes. The sequence in DNA is TGCGCCAGCAGCCGCGGACTAGCGGGAGGGCCCTCCTACGAGCAGTACTTC. It specifies CASSRGLAGGPSYEQYF.